This T cell receptor beta chain originates from a study of identical twins. Findings of the study overall: Analyses based on zero insertions could be partly confounded by invariant MAIT and iNKT cells.

Template switching added a universal primer binding site, and final cDNA carried unique molecular identifiers. TCRdb ran MiXCR on the 5' RACE reads and lists one entry per CDR3 protein. Among roughly 570,000 distinct CDR3 sequences listed, over 8.5% were seen once. The CDR3 contains 14 residues. The ends were cut back, 0 bases at V and 0 bases at J, with 5 bases in the middle. CDR1 and CDR2 (germline): LGHNA, YNFKEQ. There are a few counts of this clonotype. The antigen is not known. This sample was also put to use in a study of yellow fever vaccine responses in identical twins.

The sequencing input was PBMCs. This receptor was identified in a woman aged 18-29 years in good health. The V call is TRBV4-2, the J call TRBJ2-5, with D uncertain. In DNA form, the CDR3 reads TGTGCCAGCAGCCAAGACTGGGACCAAGAGACCCAGTACTTC. As protein: CASSQDWDQETQYF.